This TCR beta chain originates from a study of blood T cell repertoires in COVID-19 (dated by TCRdb to about 2020). In the study overall: Samples from collaborators originated in the United States, Italy and Spain and spanned both the acute and convalescent phases of COVID-19. The material from the prospective study consisted of cDNA or gDNA derived from T cells, B-cell-depleted T cells, or PBMCs. Subjects who had been exposed to COVID-19, were actively infected with it, or had recovered from it provided the deeply sampled blood TCRbeta repertoires that made up the dataset. The repertoires were released in a freely available public database meant as a resource for research on the immune response to SARS-CoV-2. Samples were obtained from the ongoing ImmuneRACE study (first 160 participants) and from about 1,300 subjects provided by 6 global collaborators. The sample metadata nearly always contained a de-identified subject ID, COVID-19 status, age in years and sex. Where available, HLA class I and class II types were obtained from metadata supplied by the sample provider rather than from assay-based typing. The paper's findings and limits, for the study overall: The amount of clinical and demographic metadata varied by source and participant and was provided uncurated.

The germline V gene gives CDR1 as SGHTA and CDR2 as FQGTGA. The CDR3 spans 16 residues, from the cysteine through the phenylalanine. The only DNA kept is the CDR3, 48 bases in frame from the first base. V is trimmed back by 3 bases and J by 4 bases, and the junction contains 7 bases that no gene match accounts for. About this clone itself: Its antigen remains undetermined. Within one base of it there is no much larger clone, and no base qualities were kept.

TCRbeta CDR3 regions were amplified from genomic DNA by means of the immunoSEQ Assay, a bias-controlled multiplex PCR. The paper's processing steps were these. Within the assay, amplification of reference gene primers was used to estimate how many nucleated cells each sample contained. Sequence reads were collapsed and filtered to measure the absolute abundance of every unique TCRbeta CDR3 rearrangement. Productive Simpson clonality was computed per sample as the square root of Simpson's diversity index over productive rearrangements. Here the immuneACCESS table is served through TCRdb, limited to in-frame sequences with V and J called. Missing clones are a known gap in these copies; in checked studies unresolved V genes cover under half, and the rest lacks a known reason. V, J and clone size reflect that table, while D and trimming were determined from the DNA. Here the sample has about 63,000 clones; about nine tenths occur a single time. The top ten clones comprise about 5.7% of the sample.

The collaborating institutions used their own protocols to collect whole blood in K2EDTA tubes. For TCRbeta analysis, collaborators shipped samples in one of three forms: frozen whole blood, isolated PBMCs, or DNA extracted from either of those sample types. The material sequenced was peripheral blood. This TCR was recovered from a man between 50 and 59 years old with active COVID-19. The chain employs TRBV7-3 and TRBJ2-1; the central 9 bases match TRBD2. CDR3 reads: CASSFDGREGYNEQFF. The DNA sequence is TGTGCCAGCAGCTTCGACGGGCGGGAGGGTTACAATGAGCAGTTCTTC.